The rows below give T cell receptor beta chains drawn from one sample of a study of blood T cells in healthy people across ages. TCRdb passed the 5' RACE reads through MiXCR, listing each CDR3 protein once. The data contain more than 900,000 distinct CDR3 sequences, about 29% of them seen just once; the ten biggest clones take up around 9.6%. These same data were also listed under a study on T cells of mothers and their children.

Sequenced material: blood. These receptors all stem from a woman aged 40 to 49 in good health. Both conserved end residues are part of each CDR3. Fields, in order: V gene, clone size, J gene, D gene, CDR3 DNA, CDR3 protein. D genes are given only for firm matches. Size is omitted from some rows. Given values are once, few, many or a class for expanded clones.

TRBV29-1	few	TRBJ1-4	.	TGCAGCGTGGCTTGGACAGAAGGGGTCGATGAAAAACTGTTTTTT	CSVAWTEGVDEKLFF
TRBV3-1	many	TRBJ2-7	TRBD1	TGTGCCAGCAGCCTCCGGGACAGGGTTTTCTACGAGCAGTACTTC	CASSLRDRVFYEQYF
TRBV5-5	few	TRBJ2-5	TRBD1	TGTGCCAGCAGCTTGGGGACAGGGGTGAGTCTGTACTTC	CASSLGTGVSLYF
TRBV4-1	few	TRBJ1-5	.	TGCGCCAGCAGCCAAGATTTAACGGGAGGGCACAATCAGCCCCAGCATTTT	CASSQDLTGGHNQPQHF
TRBV28	few	TRBJ2-7	TRBD1	TGTGCCAGCAGTTTTTGGACAGGGGACTACGAGCAGTACTTC	CASSFWTGDYEQYF
TRBV18	.	TRBJ2-5	.	TGTGCCAGCTCACCGCTCCCTAGGGCGGGGGCCCAAGAGACCCAGTACTTC	CASSPLPRAGAQETQYF
TRBV15	few	TRBJ2-7	.	TGTGCCACCAGCGTAGCCAACGAGCAGTACTTC	CATSVANEQYF
TRBV4-3	many	TRBJ1-4	TRBD1	TGCGCCAGCAGCCAGGCGGGACAGAATCGCGCGGCTAATGAAAAACTGTTTTTT	CASSQAGQNRAANEKLFF
TRBV7-8	.	TRBJ2-7	.	TGTGCCAGCAGCGGAGCTGCGGCCCAGTACTTC	CASSGAAAQYF
TRBV2	few	TRBJ1-5	.	TGTGCCAGCAGCTCAGACCAGCCCCGGCATTTT	CASSSDQPRHF
TRBV11-2	many	TRBJ2-6	.	TGTGCCAGCAGCCGGAACGGATGGGGGGCTGGGGCCAACGTCCTGACTTTC	CASSRNGWGAGANVLTF
TRBV29-1	few	TRBJ1-2	.	TGCAGCGTGCCTGTATCAGTACCCCGGAGGACCTATGGCTACACCTTC	CSVPVSVPRRTYGYTF
TRBV10-3	once	TRBJ1-5	.	TGTGCCATCAGTGGTAATATTGAAAGCAATCAGCCCCAGCATTTT	CAISGNIESNQPQHF
TRBV7-6	.	TRBJ2-3	TRBD2	TGTGCCAGCAGCTTAGGCCGCCTAGCGGGGGCCACAGATACGCAGTATTTT	CASSLGRLAGATDTQYF
TRBV7-3	.	TRBJ2-2	TRBD2	TGTGCCAGCAGCAGGACTAGCACCGGGGAGCTGTTTTTT	CASSRTSTGELFF
TRBV12-3/TRBV12-4	.	TRBJ1-5	.	TGTGCCAGCAGCCTCCAGGGAGGTTCTCAGCCCCAGCATTTT	CASSLQGGSQPQHF
TRBV14	few	TRBJ2-7	.	TGTGCCAGCAGCTCCGGGAGCCCCCTCTACGAGCAGTACTTC	CASSSGSPLYEQYF
TRBV6-5	.	TRBJ2-1	TRBD2	TGTGTCAGCAGTTACATAGCGGGGGCCTACAATGAGCAGTTCTTC	CVSSYIAGAYNEQFF
TRBV20-1	many	TRBJ2-4	TRBD1	TGCAGTGCTAGAGGGTACAGGGGGCGCAGGAACATTCAGTACTTC	CSARGYRGRRNIQYF
TRBV12-3/TRBV12-4	.	TRBJ2-2	TRBD2	TGTGCCAGCAAGGGAAAGCGGGGGGGCCGCGGGGAGCTGTTTTTT	CASKGKRGGRGELFF
TRBV9	many	TRBJ2-3	.	TGTGCCAGCAGCGTAGGTCTCGGCGACAGGAAGATCGCCACAGATACGCAGTATTTT	CASSVGLGDRKIATDTQYF
TRBV12-3/TRBV12-4	.	TRBJ2-3	.	TGTGCCAGCAGTTTAGCGCAAGGCGGTAGCACAGATACGCAGTATTTT	CASSLAQGGSTDTQYF
TRBV6-2/TRBV6-3	.	TRBJ1-1	.	TGTGCCAGCAGTAACAGGGACTGGAGCACTGAAGCTTTCTTT	CASSNRDWSTEAFF
TRBV6-2/TRBV6-3	.	TRBJ1-1	.	TGTGCCAGCAGTTACTCTCGGGGCGTGGGCACTGAAGCTTTCTTT	CASSYSRGVGTEAFF